These 29 T cell receptor beta chains came from one sample sequenced in a study of cytomegalovirus exposure and HLA in healthy donors. In the PCR, 60 Vbeta and 13 Jbeta primers were used. Repertoires were generated with immunoSEQ multiplex PCR, while TCRdb's copy carries only in-frame clones and drops some. Here the sample spans approximately 110,000 clones, about 85% being singletons. The sequenced sample consisted of PBMCs. The source is a man in his fifties in good health and CMV-seronegative.

This chain joins TRBV5-6 and TRBJ2-7, with 9 bases lining up with TRBD1. This CDR3 contains 15 residues. Losses at the gene ends were 3 bases for V and 1 base for J; bases not matched to a gene: 5. Germline V gene lookup returns CDR1 SGHDT and CDR2 YYEEEE. CDR3 in amino acids: CASSSHGTGSYEQYF. Here the CDR3 DNA reads TGTGCCAGCAGCTCGCACGGGACAGGGTCCTACGAGCAGTACTTC.

The chain employs TRBV27 and TRBJ1-4, with D possibly matching TRBD1 (6 bases). This CDR3 contains 12 residues. CDR1 is MNHEY and CDR2 is SMNVEV in the germline V gene (reference sequence). The V gene lost 9 bases and the J gene lost 10 bases, with 15 bases spanning the gap. The CDR3, as DNA: TGTGCCAGACAGGGAATCTATGGAAAACTGTTTTTT. Protein product: CARQGIYGKLFF.

The rearrangement links TRBV28 to TRBJ2-1; tentative D call: TRBD2 (5 bases). The CDR3 contains 14 residues. Trimming removed 3 bases at V and 9 bases at J, with 15 bases between. The germline V gene encodes CDR1 MDHEN and CDR2 SYDVKM. CDR3 loop: CASSLVVPTTEQFF. The DNA of the CDR3 is TGTGCCAGCAGTTTGGTCGTTCCGACTACTGAGCAGTTCTTC. Together with reference TRBV28 and TRBJ2-1, the CDR3 gives the full variable domain: DVKVTQSSRYLVKRTGEKVFLECVQDMDHENMFWYRQDPGLGLRLIYFSYDVKMKEKGDIPEGYSVSREKKERFSLILESASTNQTSMYLCASSLVVPTTEQFFGPGTRLTVL.

The J gene is TRBJ1-2, the V gene TRBV7-2, with D perhaps TRBD1 (6 bases). The CDR3 is 16 amino acids. Trimming left V 3 bases short and J 2 bases short, with 16 bases between. In germline, CDR1 is SGHTA, CDR2 FQGNSA. CDR3 nucleotides: TGTGCCAGCAGCTTGGGGTACGGTGGGACAAACTATGGCTACACCTTC. Translation: CASSLGYGGTNYGYTF.

The chain combines TRBV7-9 with TRBJ2-2; D not resolved. This CDR3 contains 15 residues. With 2 bases removed from V and 1 base from J, the gap between germline ends came to 8 bases. Germline CDR1 and CDR2: SEHNR and FQNEAQ (reference sequence). The DNA for the CDR3 is TGTGCCAGCAGCTTATCCTCAGGGAACACCGGGGAGCTGTTTTTT. It specifies CASSLSSGNTGELFF. The full variable domain, rest sourced from reference TRBV7-9 and TRBJ2-2, is DTGVSQNPRHKITKRGQNVTFRCDPISEHNRLYWYRQTLGQGPEFLTYFQNEAQLEKSRLLSDRFSAERPKGSFSTLEIQRTEQGDSAMYLCASSLSSGNTGELFFGEGSRLTVL.

The chain joins TRBV2 to TRBJ1-5; the match to TRBD1 covers 7 bases. The CDR3 is made up of 16 amino acids. CDR1 is SNHLY and CDR2 is FYNNEI in the germline V gene. V trimming: 2 bases; J trimming: 10 bases; junction bases outside the gene matches: 14. CDR3 bases: TGTGCCAGCAGTGAATTTGGATCCAGGGGGTCGCTCCCCCAGCATTTT. It is translated as CASSEFGSRGSLPQHF.

The chain couples TRBV15 to TRBJ2-3; tentative D call: TRBD1 (6 bases). Germline-derived CDR1 and CDR2 are LNHNV and YYDKDF (reference sequence). With 0 bases removed from V and 7 bases from J, the gap between germline ends came to 35 bases. This CDR3 has 22 residues. CDR3 sequence: CATSREIPGNRNRVLLRYTQYF. The CDR3 DNA reads as TGTGCCACCAGCAGAGAAATTCCCGGAAATCGTAACAGGGTCCTTTTAAGGTATACGCAGTATTTT.

V is TRBV28 and J is TRBJ2-6, with D tentatively TRBD1 (5 bases). Trimming left V 2 bases short and J 1 base short, with 6 bases between. CDR1 is MDHEN, CDR2 SYDVKM, per germline. This CDR3 spans 15 amino acids. In DNA form, the CDR3 reads TGTGCCAGCAGTTTAGCAGGGTCTGGGGCCAACGTCCTGACTTTC. It codes for CASSLAGSGANVLTF.

The chain links TRBV7-9 to TRBJ1-5; D is undetermined. Germline V gives CDR1 SEHNR, CDR2 FQNEAQ (reference sequence). CDR3 length equals 12 residues. V lost 5 bases and J lost 5, with 7 bases in between. As DNA, the CDR3 is TGTGCCAGCAGCCCCCCGGATCAGCCCCAGCATTTT. Translated: CASSPPDQPQHF.

The gene calls are TRBV5-1 and TRBJ2-5, with D possibly TRBD2 on 7 matching bases. Between the trimmed V and J ends, which lost 0 bases and 5 bases, there was a span of 14 bases. Germline values: CDR1 SGHRS, CDR2 YFSETQ. The CDR3 has 15 residues. DNA of the CDR3: TGCGCCAGCAGCTTGGGCTCGGGGGGCTGGGAGACCCAGTACTTC. The encoded protein is CASSLGSGGWETQYF.

This chain uses TRBV5-1 with TRBJ1-2; maybe TRBD1 (6 bases). Germline loops: CDR1 SGHRS, CDR2 YFSETQ. V shed 1 base and J shed 6 bases, with 16 bases lying between them. This CDR3 has 15 residues. The CDR3 DNA reads as TGCGCCAGCAGCTTGTGGGGGGGGGCGCACGATGGCTACACCTTC. This codes for CASSLWGGAHDGYTF.

This clone has only a few counts. The J gene is TRBJ1-5, the V gene TRBV5-1; 9 nucleotides match TRBD1. CDR1 is SGHRS, CDR2 YFSETQ, per germline. The CDR3 has 14 residues. Trimming took 3 bases from V and 4 from J; bases not matched to a gene: 2. CDR3 protein: CASSSGTGNQPQHF. CDR3 coding DNA: TGCGCCAGCAGCTCCGGGACAGGGAATCAGCCCCAGCATTTT. The entire variable domain, with the rest obtained from reference TRBV5-1 and TRBJ1-5, is as follows: KAGVTQTPRYLIKTRGQQVTLSCSPISGHRSVSWYQQTPGQGLQFLFEYFSETQRNKGNFPGRFSGRQFSNSRSEMNVSTLELGDSALYLCASSSGTGNQPQHFGDGTRLSIL.

The J gene is TRBJ1-1, the V gene TRBV14, with D possibly being TRBD1 (5 bases). Per germline, CDR1 SGHDN and CDR2 FVKESK. The CDR3 is 13 amino acids. V shed 4 bases and J shed 0 bases, with 6 bases lying between them. The CDR3 sequence is CASSRQMNTEAFF. For the CDR3, the DNA is TGTGCCAGCAGCCGACAGATGAACACTGAAGCTTTCTTT.

DNA for the CDR3: TGTGCCAGCAGTTTTGCGGAGGGGTATAGCACAGATACGCAGTATTTT. Amino acids: CASSFAEGYSTDTQYF. The chain has TRBV28 and TRBJ2-3, with D possibly being TRBD2 (6 bases). Germline assignment: CDR1 MDHEN and CDR2 SYDVKM. Trimming took 3 bases from V and 0 from J, leaving 13 bases between them. The CDR3 is made up of 16 amino acids.

The genes are TRBV6-4 and TRBJ1-5; no firm D call. CDR3 size: 13 residues. V was shortened by 4 bases and J by 3 bases, with 7 bases between the two germline ends. CDR1 is MRHNA and CDR2 is SNTAGT in the germline V gene. CDR3 sequence: CASSVSLNQPQHF. CDR3 in DNA: TGTGCCAGCAGTGTTAGCCTCAATCAGCCCCAGCATTTT.

V is TRBV19 and J is TRBJ2-3; 7 bases map to TRBD2. V shed 3 bases, J shed 2 bases, and the junction held 5 bases outside the gene matches. Per the germline V gene, CDR1 is LNHDA and CDR2 is SQIVND (reference sequence). The CDR3 is 15 residues long. The chain's CDR3 is CASSMGERDTDTQYF. CDR3 nucleotides: TGTGCCAGTAGTATGGGGGAGCGGGACACAGATACGCAGTATTTT.

This clone was seen only once. The chain couples TRBV7-6 to TRBJ2-6; TRBD1 is a possible D gene (6 bases). The CDR3 has 17 amino acids. With 0 bases removed from V and 4 bases from J, the gap between germline ends came to 13 bases. Looked up from germline, CDR1 is SGHVS and CDR2 is FNYEAQ. The CDR3 here is CASSLAATGSGANVLTF. CDR3 DNA: TGTGCCAGCAGCTTAGCCGCCACAGGGAGCGGGGCCAACGTCCTGACTTTC. Supplemented by reference TRBV7-6 and TRBJ2-6, the full variable domain reads GAGVSQSPRYKVTKRGQDVALRCDPISGHVSLYWYRQALGQGPEFLTYFNYEAQQDKSGLPNDRFSAERPEGSISTLTIQRTEQRDSAMYRCASSLAATGSGANVLTFGAGSRLTVL.

This chain uses TRBV18 with TRBJ1-2; D is undetermined. The CDR3 consists of 13 residues. Trimming stripped 6 bases from V and 8 bases from J, with 16 bases between. Germline V lookup: CDR1 KGHSH, CDR2 LQKENI. The CDR3 region is CASSPGSRSGYTF. CDR3 DNA sequence: TGTGCCAGCTCTCCGGGGAGTCGGAGCGGCTACACCTTC.

The gene calls are TRBV5-6 and TRBJ1-2; possibly TRBD1 for D (6 bases). This CDR3 is built from 15 residues. Germline-derived CDR1 and CDR2 are SGHDT and YYEEEE. Between the trimmed V and J ends, which lost 2 bases and 2 bases, there was a span of 13 bases. Here the CDR3 reads CASSLTGTGNYGYTF. In nucleotides, the CDR3 is TGTGCCAGCAGCTTAACAGGGACCGGGAACTATGGCTACACCTTC.

The chain has TRBV5-1 and TRBJ2-7, with D possibly matching TRBD2 (6 bases). The CDR3 has 13 residues. The V gene lost 0 bases and the J gene lost 6 bases, with 10 bases spanning the gap. The germline V gene has CDR1 SGHRS and CDR2 YFSETQ. CDR3 in amino acids: CASSLEVGGEQYF. As DNA, the CDR3 is TGCGCCAGCAGCTTGGAAGTGGGAGGCGAGCAGTACTTC. Full variable domain (missing parts from reference TRBV5-1 and TRBJ2-7): KAGVTQTPRYLIKTRGQQVTLSCSPISGHRSVSWYQQTPGQGLQFLFEYFSETQRNKGNFPGRFSGRQFSNSRSEMNVSTLELGDSALYLCASSLEVGGEQYFGPGTRLTVT.

This rearrangement joins TRBV2 to TRBJ2-7, with TRBD1 matching 8 bases. J gave up 1 base and V 6 bases, and 5 bases lay outside the gene matches. Germline assignment: CDR1 SNHLY and CDR2 FYNNEI. The CDR3 is 14 amino acids. In nucleotides, the CDR3 is TGTGCCAGCAGCCCGGGACAGGTATCCTACGAGCAGTACTTC. Translating gives CASSPGQVSYEQYF.

Only a few counts were recorded for this clone. J is TRBJ2-7 and V is TRBV15; 9 nucleotides line up with TRBD2. Losses at the gene ends were 0 bases for V and 4 bases for J; bases not matched to a gene: 16. CDR1 is LNHNV, CDR2 YYDKDF, per germline (reference sequence). The CDR3 runs 19 residues. The CDR3 sequence is CATSRELAGRSRQKYEQYF. Here the CDR3 DNA reads TGTGCCACCAGCAGAGAGCTAGCGGGAAGGTCCCGTCAAAAATACGAGCAGTACTTC.

The chain joins TRBV11-3 to TRBJ2-2, with 10 bases fitting TRBD2. V lost 4 bases and J lost 1; bases outside the gene matches: 0. Germline CDR1 is SGHNT and CDR2 is YENEEA. The CDR3 sequence is 15 residues long. CDR3 sequence: CASSWTSGNTGELFF. Written as DNA, the CDR3 is TGTGCCAGCAGCTGGACTAGCGGGAACACCGGGGAGCTGTTTTTT.

This clone occurred a few times. The rearrangement uses TRBV7-6 and TRBJ2-5; unclear D gene. CDR1 is SGHVS and CDR2 is FNYEAQ in the germline V gene. This CDR3 spans 13 amino acids. With 3 bases removed from V and 4 bases from J, the gap between germline ends came to 9 bases. The CDR3 DNA reads as TGTGCCAGCAGCTTTTTAGCTTCAGAGACCCAGTACTTC. This codes for CASSFLASETQYF. The whole variable domain, remainder taken from reference TRBV7-6 and TRBJ2-5, is GAGVSQSPRYKVTKRGQDVALRCDPISGHVSLYWYRQALGQGPEFLTYFNYEAQQDKSGLPNDRFSAERPEGSISTLTIQRTEQRDSAMYRCASSFLASETQYFGPGTRLLVL.

J is TRBJ2-3 and V is TRBV11-2; D unclear. Trimming shortened V by 8 bases and J by 6 bases, and 9 bases separated the two germline ends. The CDR3 consists of 11 residues. Germline CDR1 reads SGHAT; CDR2 reads FQNNGV. The chain's CDR3 is CASAPRDTQYF. The CDR3 DNA is TGTGCCAGCGCACCGAGGGATACGCAGTATTTT. Together with reference TRBV11-2 and TRBJ2-3, the CDR3 gives the full variable domain: EAGVAQSPRYKIIEKRQSVAFWCNPISGHATLYWYQQILGQGPKLLIQFQNNGVVDDSQLPKDRFSAERLKGVDSTLKIQPAKLEDSAVYLCASAPRDTQYFGPGTRLTVL.

This clone was counted between two and nine times. V and J are TRBV6-5 and TRBJ1-1; 8 bases agree with TRBD1. Germline V gene data show CDR1 as MNHEY and CDR2 as SVGAGI. This CDR3 comprises 14 residues. The J segment lost 11 bases and the V segment lost 7 bases, leaving 15 bases of the junction unmatched. The CDR3 loop is CASTQPGRGRLAFF. DNA for the CDR3: TGTGCCAGCACCCAACCCGGCAGGGGGCGCCTGGCTTTCTTT.

The V gene is TRBV7-8, the J gene TRBJ2-1; D may be TRBD2 (5 bases). The CDR3 loop spans 15 amino acids. With 1 base removed from V and 4 bases from J, the gap between germline ends came to 11 bases. Germline CDR1 and CDR2: SGHVS and FQNEAQ. CDR3 sequence (DNA): TGTGCCAGCAGCTTAGACTCCGGGATTTACAATGAGCAGTTCTTC. Translated: CASSLDSGIYNEQFF.

The rearrangement joins TRBV6-5 to TRBJ1-2; 7 bases align to TRBD1. The CDR3 covers 15 residues. With 0 bases clipped from V and 8 bases from J, the junction kept 9 bases outside the gene matches. From germline, CDR1 is MNHEY and CDR2 SVGAGI. The CDR3 sequence: CASSYSRQGRGGYTF. CDR3 in DNA: TGTGCCAGCAGTTACTCGAGACAGGGTCGCGGAGGCTACACCTTC.

This clone came up once. J is TRBJ2-1 and V is TRBV5-1, with D perhaps matching TRBD1 (5 bases). Trimming removed 3 bases from V and 1 base from J, with 11 bases in between. The CDR3 loop spans 15 amino acids. Germline CDR1 reads SGHRS; CDR2 reads YFSETQ. CDR3 nucleotides: TGCGCCAGCAGCTCCCAAGACAGTTCCTACAATGAGCAGTTCTTC. Translating it yields CASSSQDSSYNEQFF.